The 9 T cell receptor beta chains below come from one sample, sequenced in a study of molecular identifiers for immune sequencing clone quantification. MiXCR, applied by TCRdb to the PCR reads, yields one record per CDR3 protein. The sample includes approximately 37,000 distinct CDR3 sequences, roughly a fifth of them seen just once. Input material: naive CD8+ T cells from blood, with Jurkat cell RNA spiked in. This sample's subset: FACS-sorted CD8+CD4-CCR7+CD45RA+ naive T cells. The source of these receptors is a human donor in good health. Some libraries in this study had Jurkat cell RNA spiked in.

This clonotype was seen ten or more times. The V gene is TRBV27, the J gene TRBJ2-3; 9 nucleotides match TRBD2. The CDR3 extends over 17 amino acids. V shed 2 bases, J shed 4 bases, and the junction held 10 bases outside the gene matches. Germline V gene lookup returns CDR1 MNHEY and CDR2 SMNVEV (reference sequence). CDR3 coding DNA: TGTGCCAGCAGTTTACAGGAGGTAGCGGGGGTCTCAGATACGCAGTATTTT. Protein: CASSLQEVAGVSDTQYF.

This clonotype was counted many times. The chain couples TRBV7-9 to TRBJ2-7, with 12 bases identical to TRBD2. V shed 4 bases and J 3 bases; nucleotides not matched to a gene: 4. The CDR3 has 15 amino acids. CDR1 and CDR2 from the germline V gene are SEHNR and FQNEAQ (reference sequence). The CDR3 coding sequence is TGTGCCAGCAGCTCCAGGACTAGCGGGGTCTACGAGCAGTACTTC. It translates to CASSSRTSGVYEQYF.

A few counts support this clonotype. The V and J genes are TRBV3-1 and TRBJ2-2; D remains ambiguous. The CDR3 is 11 amino acids. V was trimmed by 4 bases and J by 9 bases, leaving 6 bases between them. CDR1 and CDR2 from the germline V gene are LGHDT and YNNKEL (reference sequence). The CDR3 region has the DNA TGTGCCAGCAGCCGAGAAAGGGAGCTGTTTTTT. It specifies CASSRERELFF. Full variable domain (outside the CDR3, taken from reference TRBV3-1 and TRBJ2-2): DTAVSQTPKYLVTQMGNDKSIKCEQNLGHDTMYWYKQDSKKFLKIMFSYNNKELIINETVPNRFSPKSPDKAHLNLHINSLELGDSAVYFCASSRERELFFGEGSRLTVL.

This clonotype has just a few counts. A much larger clone differs by one base, so this may be a read error. The chain recombines TRBV20-1 with TRBJ2-7; possible D gene TRBD2, 6 bases. This CDR3 has 16 residues. Per germline, CDR1 DFQATT and CDR2 SNEGSKA (reference sequence). The chain's CDR3 is CGARGYLTRASYEQYF. The DNA of the CDR3 is TGCGGTGCTAGAGGCTACTTGACTAGAGCCTCCTACGAGCAGTACTTC.

This clonotype has ten or more counts. The chain uses TRBV6-5 and TRBJ2-7; 9 bases line up with TRBD1. V was clipped by 5 bases and J by 4 bases; unmatched bases: 3. This CDR3 contains 13 residues. Germline assignment: CDR1 MNHEY and CDR2 SVGAGI. The CDR3 loop reads CASSAQGAYEQYF. CDR3 DNA sequence: TGTGCCAGCAGTGCACAGGGGGCGTACGAGCAGTACTTC.

As to this clonotype: A much larger clone differs from this one at a single base, so this may be a read error. V gene TRBV30 combines with J gene TRBJ2-7; 11 nucleotides align to TRBD2. The CDR3 runs 13 residues. V lost 5 bases to trimming and J lost 8 bases; unmatched junction nucleotides: 8. The germline V gene encodes CDR1 GTSNPN and CDR2 SVGIG (reference sequence). The CDR3 bases are TGTGCCTGGGCTAGCGGGAGGACTGGCAAGCAGTACTTC. This sequence encodes CAWASGRTGKQYF.

In its sample, this clonotype ranks as medium-sized (0.01 to 0.1%). This chain joins TRBV6-5 and TRBJ2-3, with a weak D call TRBD2 (5 bases). Germline V lookup: CDR1 MNHEY, CDR2 SVGAGI. Deletions cut 6 bases from V and 0 bases from J, with 10 bases between. The CDR3 runs 14 residues. The CDR3 loop is CASREWTSTDTQYF. The CDR3 nucleotides read TGTGCCAGCAGAGAATGGACTAGCACAGATACGCAGTATTTT.

In this sample, this clonotype turned up many times. The V and J genes are TRBV6-2 or TRBV6-3 and TRBJ2-1; no definite D call. Germline assignment: CDR1 MNHEY and CDR2 SVGEGT. The ends were cut back, 6 bases at V and 2 bases at J, with 14 bases in the middle. The CDR3 contains 15 residues. This chain's CDR3 is CASRSRVVAYNEQFF. The CDR3 region has the DNA TGTGCCAGCAGGAGTAGGGTTGTGGCCTACAATGAGCAGTTCTTC.

CDR3 sequence (DNA): TGTGCCAGTGGGGACAGGGCCGGCACTGAAGCTTTCTTT. It codes for CASGDRAGTEAFF. The rearrangement links TRBV3-1 to TRBJ1-1; 9 bases agree with TRBD1. The CDR3 has 13 residues. V dropped 9 bases and J dropped 4; count of bases not matched to a gene: 6. Per the germline V gene, CDR1 is LGHDT and CDR2 is YNNKEL (reference sequence).